The 14 T cell receptor beta chains below were found in one sample sequenced in a study of control samples from healthy donors and cancer patients. Assay used: immunoSEQ multiplex PCR; TCRdb lists only in-frame clones, some missing. The sample has tens of thousands of clones, 91% seen once; the top ten hold 17%. Sequencing was carried out using blood. The receptor set was obtained from a man aged 50 to 60 in good health.

The V call is TRBV7-8, the J call TRBJ1-1; D gene unclear. The V gene's germline CDR1 is SGHVS and CDR2 FQNEAQ. Trimming removed 1 base from V and 4 bases from J, with 7 bases in between. This CDR3 region has 13 residues. CDR3 residues: CASSLGGPTEAFF. In DNA form, the CDR3 reads TGTGCCAGCAGCTTAGGCGGTCCCACTGAAGCTTTCTTT.

The chain links TRBV19 to TRBJ1-1, with D perhaps matching TRBD1 (5 bases). The V end lost 3 bases, the J end lost 1 base, and 12 bases lay between the germline ends. CDR1 LNHDA and CDR2 SQIVND come from the germline V gene (reference sequence). The CDR3 is 15 residues long. CDR3 bases: TGTGCCAGTAGTATCCAGGGTCTCTCGAACACTGAAGCTTTCTTT. The encoded protein is CASSIQGLSNTEAFF.

V usage is TRBV5-6 and J usage is TRBJ1-2; the match to TRBD1 covers 7 bases. Looked up from germline, CDR1 is SGHDT and CDR2 is YYEEEE. The ends lost 2 bases at V and 4 bases at J; junction bases unmatched: 11. The CDR3 is 16 amino acids. The CDR3 nucleotides are TGTGCCAGCAGCTTAATATCTACTGGACAGGCCTATGGCTACACCTTC. Protein sequence: CASSLISTGQAYGYTF. The full variable domain, rest sourced from reference TRBV5-6 and TRBJ1-2, is DAGVTQSPTHLIKTRGQQVTLRCSPKSGHDTVSWYQQALGQGPQFIFQYYEEEERQRGNFPDRFSGHQFPNYSSELNVNALLLGDSALYLCASSLISTGQAYGYTFGSGTRLTVV.

This chain uses TRBV4-1 with TRBJ2-7, with D possibly TRBD2 on 6 matching bases. The CDR3 loop spans 14 amino acids. CDR1 is MGHRA, CDR2 YSYEKL, per germline. V was clipped by 4 bases and J by 3 bases, with 13 bases between them. The CDR3 DNA reads TGCGCCAGCAGCCCTTCCGGGACTGGCTACGAGCAGTACTTC. This codes for CASSPSGTGYEQYF.

The chain uses TRBV5-1 and TRBJ1-2, with 10 bases lining up with TRBD1. The CDR3 is 16 amino acids. Trimming cost V 4 bases and J 2 bases; bases outside gene matches: 8. Germline CDR1 is SGHRS and CDR2 is YFSETQ. The CDR3 DNA follows: TGCGCCAGCAGCAGGGGACAGGGGTCAATGAACTATGGCTACACCTTC. This encodes CASSRGQGSMNYGYTF.

The chain joins TRBV24-1 to TRBJ2-7; the D gene is possibly TRBD1 (6 bases). In germline, CDR1 is KGHDR, CDR2 SFDVKD. With 0 bases removed from V and 4 bases from J, the gap between germline ends came to 9 bases. The CDR3 is made up of 14 amino acids. The CDR3 reads CATSDLAQGYEQYF. The CDR3, as DNA: TGTGCCACCAGTGATTTGGCCCAGGGGTACGAGCAGTACTTC.

The rearrangement uses TRBV24-1 and TRBJ2-2; 8 positions agree with TRBD1. The V and J ends lost 0 bases and 3 bases, in that order; junction bases with no gene match: 5. This CDR3 has 17 amino acids. Germline CDR1 is KGHDR and CDR2 is SFDVKD. The CDR3 coding sequence is TGTGCCACCAGTGATTTGTCCAGGGGGCCTGACACCGGGGAGCTGTTTTTT. It yields the protein CATSDLSRGPDTGELFF.

CDR3 sequence (DNA): TGTGCCAGCAGCGTATACGGAAACACCATATATTTT. It yields the protein CASSVYGNTIYF. The chain links TRBV9 to TRBJ1-3; no definite D call. From germline, CDR1 is SGDLS and CDR2 YYNGEE. The V gene lost 1 base and the J gene lost 4 bases, with 3 bases spanning the gap. The CDR3 extends over 12 amino acids.

In its sample, this clone was seen a few times. The rearrangement uses TRBV5-5 and TRBJ1-1; the D is unclear. Germline V gene data show CDR1 as SGHKS and CDR2 as YYEKEE (reference sequence). V was clipped by 4 bases and J by 7 bases, with 11 bases between them. The CDR3 is made up of 12 amino acids. The CDR3 protein is CASSPHPREAFF. The DNA of the CDR3 is TGTGCCAGCAGCCCCCATCCGCGTGAAGCTTTCTTT.

V usage is TRBV7-2 and J usage is TRBJ1-1; D remains unclear. Trimming shortened V by 2 bases and J by 4 bases, and 14 bases separated the two germline ends. Germline V gene data show CDR1 as SGHTA and CDR2 as FQGNSA. The CDR3 spans 15 residues. CDR3 nucleotide sequence: TGTGCCAGCAGCTTAAAATTTGAAGGGTCCACTGAAGCTTTCTTT. This codes for CASSLKFEGSTEAFF.

This clone has just a few counts. This sequence joins TRBV6-2 or TRBV6-3 and TRBJ1-6; 7 bases line up with TRBD1. Per the germline V gene, CDR1 is MNHEY and CDR2 is SVGEGT. With V trimmed by 4 bases and J by 6 bases, 3 bases remained unmatched. This CDR3 comprises 14 residues. Written as DNA, the CDR3 is TGTGCCAGCAGTTGGGACAGCTCTAATTCACCCCTCCACTTT. It is translated as CASSWDSSNSPLHF.

The chain couples TRBV6-6 to TRBJ1-3; D is ambiguous. The CDR3 sequence is 15 residues long. Trimming removed 3 bases from V and 0 bases from J, with 9 bases in between. Germline CDR1 and CDR2: MNHNY and SVGAGI (reference sequence). DNA for the CDR3: TGTGCCAGCAGTTATATTGATATCTCTGGAAACACCATATATTTT. It yields the protein CASSYIDISGNTIYF.

This chain uses TRBV15 with TRBJ1-4, with unresolved D. CDR1 is LNHNV, CDR2 YYDKDF, per germline (reference sequence). Trimming removed 3 bases at V and 2 bases at J, with 10 bases between. The CDR3 runs 15 residues. The CDR3 loop is CATSSTRVTNEKLFF. The CDR3 nucleotides are TGTGCCACCAGCAGCACTAGGGTCACTAATGAAAAACTGTTTTTT.

This clone was counted a few times. The rearrangement uses TRBV20-1 and TRBJ1-2; D is unclear. The CDR3 runs to 11 residues. The V end was cut by 6 bases, the J end by 8 bases, with 13 bases between. Germline CDR1 and CDR2: DFQATT and SNEGSKA (reference sequence). The DNA of the CDR3 is TGCAGTGCCGGAGGGCAGAGCGGCTACACCTTC. As protein: CSAGGQSGYTF.